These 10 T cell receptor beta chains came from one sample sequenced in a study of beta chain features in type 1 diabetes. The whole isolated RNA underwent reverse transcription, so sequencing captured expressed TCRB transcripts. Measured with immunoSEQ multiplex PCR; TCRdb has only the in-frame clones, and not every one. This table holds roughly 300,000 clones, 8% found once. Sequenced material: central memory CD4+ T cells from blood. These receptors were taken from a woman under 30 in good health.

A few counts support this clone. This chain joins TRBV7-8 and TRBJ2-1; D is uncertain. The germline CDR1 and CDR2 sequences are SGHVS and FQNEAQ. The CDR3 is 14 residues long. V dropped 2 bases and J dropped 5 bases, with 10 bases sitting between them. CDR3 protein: CASSLSSGHNEQFF. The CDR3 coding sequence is TGTGCCAGCAGCTTATCGTCGGGCCACAATGAGCAGTTCTTC.

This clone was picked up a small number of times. The CDR3 DNA reads TGTGCCAGCAGCTCCAACAGGGGGACAGATACGCAGTATTTT. It translates to CASSSNRGTDTQYF. V is TRBV5-6 and J is TRBJ2-3; TRBD1 agrees at 8 bases. CDR3 length equals 14 residues. The germline gives CDR1 SGHDT, CDR2 YYEEEE. J lost 3 bases, V lost 3 bases, and 3 bases had no gene match.

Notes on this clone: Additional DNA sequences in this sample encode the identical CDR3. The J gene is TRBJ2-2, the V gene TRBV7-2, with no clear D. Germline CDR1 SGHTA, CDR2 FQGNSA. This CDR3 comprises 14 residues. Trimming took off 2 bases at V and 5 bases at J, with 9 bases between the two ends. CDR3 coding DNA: TGTGCCAGCAGCTTATCGAGGAATACCGGGGAGCTGTTTTTT. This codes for CASSLSRNTGELFF.

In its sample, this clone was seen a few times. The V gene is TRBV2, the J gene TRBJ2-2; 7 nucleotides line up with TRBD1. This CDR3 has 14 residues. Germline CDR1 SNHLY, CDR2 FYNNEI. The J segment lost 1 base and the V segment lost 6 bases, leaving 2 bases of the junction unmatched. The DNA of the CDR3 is TGTGCCAGCAGCGGGACAGTGAACACCGGGGAGCTGTTTTTT. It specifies CASSGTVNTGELFF.

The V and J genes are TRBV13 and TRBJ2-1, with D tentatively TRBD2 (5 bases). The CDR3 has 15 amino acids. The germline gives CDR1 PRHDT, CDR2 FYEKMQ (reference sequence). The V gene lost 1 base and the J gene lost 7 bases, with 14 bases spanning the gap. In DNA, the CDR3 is TGTGCCAGCAGCTTAGCGGACTGGGCCGGGAATGAGCAGTTCTTC. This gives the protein CASSLADWAGNEQFF.

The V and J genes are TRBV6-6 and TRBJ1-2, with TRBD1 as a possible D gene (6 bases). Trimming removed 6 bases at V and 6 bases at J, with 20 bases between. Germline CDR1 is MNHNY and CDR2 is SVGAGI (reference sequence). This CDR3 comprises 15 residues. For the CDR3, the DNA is TGTGCCAGCAGCCCCGCCCCAGTGACAGGTGATGGCTACACCTTC. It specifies CASSPAPVTGDGYTF.

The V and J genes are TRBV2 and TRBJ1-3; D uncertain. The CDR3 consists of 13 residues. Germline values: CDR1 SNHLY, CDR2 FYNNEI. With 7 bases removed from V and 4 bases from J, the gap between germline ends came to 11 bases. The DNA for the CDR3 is TGTGCCAGCATATTGGACGCGGGAAACACCATATATTTT. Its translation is CASILDAGNTIYF. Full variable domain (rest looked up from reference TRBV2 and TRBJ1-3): EPEVTQTPSHQVTQMGQEVILRCVPISNHLYFYWYRQILGQKVEFLVSFYNNEISEKSEIFDDQFSVERPDGSNFTLKIRSTKLEDSAMYFCASILDAGNTIYFGEGSWLTVV.

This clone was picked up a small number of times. The CDR3 coding sequence is TGTGCCAGCAGCTTTGGGATTACTAGAGAAAAACTGTTTTTT. Its protein product is CASSFGITREKLFF. This rearrangement joins TRBV7-8 to TRBJ1-4; no clear D gene. The CDR3 length is 14 residues. With 3 bases removed from V and 8 bases from J, the gap between germline ends came to 13 bases. Germline lookup yields CDR1 SGHVS and CDR2 FQNEAQ.

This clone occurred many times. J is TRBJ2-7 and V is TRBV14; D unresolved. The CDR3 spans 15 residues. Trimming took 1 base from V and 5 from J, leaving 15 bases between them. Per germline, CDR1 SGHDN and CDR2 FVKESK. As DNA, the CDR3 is TGTGCCAGCAGCCAAGGTTTGGTCAGTTATAACGAGCAGTACTTC. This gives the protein CASSQGLVSYNEQYF.

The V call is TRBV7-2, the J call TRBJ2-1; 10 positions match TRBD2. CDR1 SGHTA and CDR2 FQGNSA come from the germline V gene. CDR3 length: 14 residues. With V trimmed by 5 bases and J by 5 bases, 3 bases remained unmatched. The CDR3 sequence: CASSHSGRNNEQFF. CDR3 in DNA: TGTGCCAGCAGCCATAGCGGGAGGAACAATGAGCAGTTCTTC.